This passage covers 8 T cell receptor beta chains from one sample sequenced in a study of beta chain features in type 1 diabetes. Study conclusions and caveats: Among patients with Type 1 diabetes, TCRB CDR3s were moderately but significantly shorter in every one of the four CD4+ subsets.

Their specific antigens are unknown. Isolated RNA was reverse transcribed in full, so expressed TCRB transcripts were sequenced. Profiled with immunoSEQ multiplex PCR; TCRdb holds only in-frame clones, not every one. The sample carries about 700,000 clones, around an eighth recorded once. Sequenced sample: naive CD4+ T cells from blood. Receptors originate from a man younger than 35 with type 1 diabetes.

The V call is TRBV6-1, the J call TRBJ2-1; the D gene could be TRBD1 or TRBD2 (6 bases each). The V gene lost 4 bases and the J gene lost 5 bases, with 15 bases spanning the gap. The CDR3 is made up of 15 amino acids. Germline V gives CDR1 MNHNS, CDR2 SASEGT. The CDR3 DNA reads as TGTGCCAGCAGTGCTGGGGGGACACCTAACAATGAGCAGTTCTTC. Its translation: CASSAGGTPNNEQFF.

This clone was counted only a few times. V is TRBV4-2 and J is TRBJ2-2; TRBD1 agrees at 10 bases. CDR3 size: 17 residues. CDR1 LGHNA and CDR2 YNFKEQ come from the germline V gene. Losses at the gene ends were 4 bases for V and 4 bases for J; bases not matched to a gene: 9. The CDR3 nucleotides are TGTGCCAGCAGCCTTGGCGGGACAGGGGATCCCACCGGGGAGCTGTTTTTT. Translation: CASSLGGTGDPTGELFF.

J is TRBJ1-1 and V is TRBV25-1; D gene ambiguous. Deletions cut 2 bases from V and 0 bases from J, with 16 bases between. Germline V gives CDR1 MGHDK, CDR2 SYGVNS. CDR3 size: 17 residues. CDR3 in amino acids: CASSEASRFGLNTEAFF. The CDR3 bases are TGTGCCAGCAGTGAAGCCTCCAGATTCGGACTGAACACTGAAGCTTTCTTT.

This clone has just a few counts. The chain is built from TRBV7-2 and TRBJ1-2; 7 bases line up with TRBD1. The CDR3 consists of 12 residues. V trimming: 3 bases; J trimming: 7 bases; junction bases outside the gene matches: 2. Germline values: CDR1 SGHTA, CDR2 FQGNSA. The CDR3 DNA is TGTGCCAGCAGCTTCAGGGGGAGTGGCTACACCTTC. Protein: CASSFRGSGYTF.

The chain combines TRBV30 with TRBJ1-2; D gene uncertain. V lost 2 bases, J lost 8 bases, and 15 bases lay in between. The CDR3 is 13 residues long. The germline gives CDR1 GTSNPN, CDR2 SVGIG (reference sequence). The CDR3 loop is CAWSTLIQGGYTF. For the CDR3, the DNA is TGTGCCTGGAGTACACTCATCCAAGGAGGCTACACCTTC.

The V call is TRBV30, the J call TRBJ2-1, with D possibly being TRBD1 (5 bases). The CDR3 runs to 14 residues. The germline gives CDR1 GTSNPN, CDR2 SVGIG (reference sequence). V dropped 4 bases and J dropped 9 bases, with 19 bases sitting between them. The DNA of the CDR3 is TGTGCCTGGATGGCTTTGGCCAACAGGCGTGAGCAGTTCTTC. It is translated as CAWMALANRREQFF.

V is TRBV27 and J is TRBJ2-5, with TRBD2 identical over 11 bases. Germline V gives CDR1 MNHEY, CDR2 SMNVEV (reference sequence). CDR3 size: 15 residues. V was pared by 5 bases and J by 5 bases, with 7 bases of the junction left unmatched. The CDR3 DNA is TGTGCCAGCAGTCCAGGACTAGCGGGCACGGAGACCCAGTACTTC. It specifies CASSPGLAGTETQYF.

The sample holds a few counts of this clone. The V gene is TRBV28, the J gene TRBJ2-6; 7 bases fit TRBD2. Trimming removed 7 bases from V and 2 bases from J; junction bases left unmatched: 8. Germline-derived CDR1 and CDR2 are MDHEN and SYDVKM. This CDR3 comprises 16 residues. The CDR3 reads CASTTPGGAGANVLTF. In DNA, the CDR3 is TGTGCCAGCACTACTCCGGGGGGTGCTGGGGCCAACGTCCTGACTTTC.